This T cell receptor (beta chain) comes out of a study of human T cells and chemical hapten exposure. Time point in this sample: patch test 3, about 24 weeks after DPC sensitization. Treatment meaning: therapeutic diphenylcyclopropenone sensitization with weekly scalp DPC. TCRdb ran MiXCR on the RACE reads and lists one entry per CDR3 protein. This table holds approximately 110,000 distinct CDR3 sequences, under 40% found once. CDR3 length equals 13 residues. Germline CDR1 and CDR2: SGHTA and FQGNSA. Trimming pared 0 bases from V and 4 bases from J, leaving 5 bases between. V is TRBV7-2 and J is TRBJ2-3; D call uncertain. This receptor was taken from a man aged 40-49 years with alopecia areata. Some clones in this sample may be carry-over from other donors' samples. Sample: whole blood, taken in connection with sensitization to the hapten diphenylcyclopropenone (DPC). Written as DNA, the CDR3 is TGTGCCAGCAGCTTAGCAGACCCAGATACGCAGTATTTT. Its protein is CASSLADPDTQYF.